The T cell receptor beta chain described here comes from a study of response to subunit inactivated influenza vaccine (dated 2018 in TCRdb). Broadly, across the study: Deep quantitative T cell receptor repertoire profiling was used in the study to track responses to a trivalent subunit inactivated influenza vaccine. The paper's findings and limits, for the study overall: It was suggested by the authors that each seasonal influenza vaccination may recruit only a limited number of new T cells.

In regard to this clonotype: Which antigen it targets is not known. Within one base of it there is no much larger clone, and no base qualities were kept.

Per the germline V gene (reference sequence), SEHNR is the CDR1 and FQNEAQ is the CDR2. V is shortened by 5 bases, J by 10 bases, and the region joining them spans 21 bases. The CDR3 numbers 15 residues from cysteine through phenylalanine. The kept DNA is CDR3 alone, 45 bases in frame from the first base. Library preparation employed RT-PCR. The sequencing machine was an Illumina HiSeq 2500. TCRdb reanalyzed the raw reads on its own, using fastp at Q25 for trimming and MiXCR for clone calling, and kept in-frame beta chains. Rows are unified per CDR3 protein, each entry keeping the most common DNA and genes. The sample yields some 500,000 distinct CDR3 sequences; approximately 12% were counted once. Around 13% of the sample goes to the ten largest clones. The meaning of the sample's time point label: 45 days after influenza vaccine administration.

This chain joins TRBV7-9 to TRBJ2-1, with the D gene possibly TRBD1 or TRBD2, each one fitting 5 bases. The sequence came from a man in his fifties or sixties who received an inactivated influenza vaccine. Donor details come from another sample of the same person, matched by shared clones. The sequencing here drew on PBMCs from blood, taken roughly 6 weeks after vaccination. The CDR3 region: CASSETGTPSGEQFF. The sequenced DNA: TGTGCCAGCAGCGAAACCGGGACGCCCAGCGGAGAGCAGTTCTTC.